Following are 15 T cell receptor beta chains from one sample sequenced in a study of blood T cell repertoires in COVID-19. Produced via immunoSEQ multiplex PCR; TCRdb's table is partial and in-frame only. The repertoire consists of about 73,000 clones, with under 90% occurring once and the leading ten covering around 4%. The specimen sequenced was peripheral blood. The receptor set was obtained from a woman aged 55-69 years with acute or convalescent COVID-19.

The chain recombines TRBV28 with TRBJ1-4; D gene ambiguous. Germline loops: CDR1 MDHEN, CDR2 SYDVKM. The CDR3 has 13 amino acids. V was cut by 3 bases and J by 5 bases, with 7 bases left in between. This chain's CDR3 is CASSLSANEKLFF. CDR3 bases: TGTGCCAGCAGTTTGAGCGCCAATGAAAAACTGTTTTTT.

CDR3 in amino acids: CASTAPQPGRGYPNTGELFF. Here the CDR3 DNA reads TGTGCCAGCACCGCCCCCCAACCGGGCCGAGGGTACCCGAACACCGGGGAGCTGTTTTTT. This chain joins TRBV28 and TRBJ2-2, with D possibly being TRBD2 (5 bases). This CDR3 spans 20 amino acids. Germline V CDR1 and CDR2: MDHEN, SYDVKM. Trimming removed 7 bases at V and 0 bases at J, with 27 bases between.

The chain carries TRBV7-8 and TRBJ2-5; 10 bases align to TRBD2. J lost 1 base, V lost 5 bases, and 10 bases had no gene match. CDR1 SGHVS and CDR2 FQNEAQ come from the germline V gene. The CDR3 is 17 amino acids. CDR3 bases: TGTGCCAGCAGCCCTGGGATAGCGGGGGGAACCCAAGAGACCCAGTACTTC. Translation gives CASSPGIAGGTQETQYF.

The genes are TRBV4-1 and TRBJ1-1, with 9 bases fitting TRBD1. V gave up 3 bases and J gave up 0 bases; unmatched junction bases: 11. The germline V gene encodes CDR1 MGHRA and CDR2 YSYEKL. This CDR3 contains 18 residues. CDR3 in amino acids: CASSHPGQGRHMNTEAFF. The CDR3 DNA reads as TGCGCCAGCAGCCACCCGGGACAGGGACGGCACATGAACACTGAAGCTTTCTTT.

The chain recombines TRBV5-6 with TRBJ1-2, with 7 bases matching TRBD1. The junction had 9 bases not matched to a gene; V was cut back by 6 bases and J by 7 bases. Germline V gene data show CDR1 as SGHDT and CDR2 as YYEEEE. CDR3 size: 13 residues. DNA of the CDR3: TGTGCCAGCACTTTACAGGGGTTGGGTGGCTACACCTTC. Translation gives CASTLQGLGGYTF.

This clone was seen a single time. The rearrangement joins TRBV28 to TRBJ1-2; TRBD1 might be the D (6 bases). The CDR3 has 15 residues. Germline V gene sequence: CDR1 MDHEN, CDR2 SYDVKM. V was clipped by 4 bases and J by 0 bases, with 12 bases between them. The CDR3 DNA sequence: TGTGCCAGCAGTTCGGGAACAGGGTCTAACTATGGCTACACCTTC. This codes for CASSSGTGSNYGYTF.

The chain combines TRBV2 with TRBJ2-3, with D maybe TRBD2 (6 bases). From germline, CDR1 is SNHLY and CDR2 FYNNEI. The ends were cut back, 10 bases at V and 2 bases at J, with 19 bases in the middle. The CDR3 consists of 15 residues. CDR3 residues: CATSPAGRHTDTQYF. The CDR3 DNA reads as TGTGCCACCTCTCCCGCGGGGCGCCACACAGATACGCAGTATTTT.

The V gene is TRBV7-8, the J gene TRBJ1-1, with 7 positions matching TRBD1. The germline V gene encodes CDR1 SGHVS and CDR2 FQNEAQ. V was clipped by 2 bases and J by 8 bases; unmatched bases: 5. The CDR3 runs 13 residues. CDR3 in amino acids: CASSLFSTGEAFF. The CDR3 nucleotides are TGTGCCAGCAGCTTATTTTCGACAGGGGAAGCTTTCTTT.

This clone came up a few times. The chain uses TRBV11-2 and TRBJ2-5, with a weak D call TRBD2 (5 bases). Germline V lookup: CDR1 SGHAT, CDR2 FQNNGV. The CDR3 length is 13 residues. Trimming removed 5 bases from V and 5 bases from J, with 12 bases in between. The CDR3 nucleotides read TGTGCCAGCAGCCTGGGAATAGCGGAGACCCAGTACTTC. Its protein is CASSLGIAETQYF.

The chain links TRBV6-1 to TRBJ1-2, with TRBD1 as a possible D gene (5 bases). This CDR3 comprises 17 residues. Deletions cut 4 bases from V and 6 bases from J, with 24 bases between. Looked up from germline, CDR1 is MNHNS and CDR2 is SASEGT. CDR3 residues: CASSGGLGTPNRNGYTF. The CDR3, as DNA: TGTGCCAGCAGTGGGGGTTTGGGGACTCCGAACAGAAATGGCTACACCTTC.

The CDR3 here is CASSESTGSYEQYF. For the CDR3, the DNA is TGTGCCAGCAGTGAAAGTACAGGGTCCTACGAGCAGTACTTC. The genes are TRBV2 and TRBJ2-7; TRBD1 might be the D (6 bases). The V and J ends lost 2 bases and 1 base respectively, with 9 bases between them. The CDR3 has 14 amino acids. Germline lookup yields CDR1 SNHLY and CDR2 FYNNEI.

The chain couples TRBV5-1 to TRBJ2-5; 7 positions agree with TRBD1. V lost 4 bases and J lost 0; bases outside the gene matches: 3. The CDR3 is 14 residues long. Germline lookup yields CDR1 SGHRS and CDR2 YFSETQ. CDR3 coding DNA: TGCGCCAGCAGCCGACAGGGACACCAAGAGACCCAGTACTTC. This codes for CASSRQGHQETQYF.

The rearrangement uses TRBV7-3 and TRBJ1-2, with D possibly being TRBD1 (5 bases). V dropped 1 base and J dropped 13 bases, with 19 bases sitting between them. The germline V gene has CDR1 SGHTA and CDR2 FQGTGA. CDR3 size: 14 residues. CDR3 DNA: TGTGCCAGCAGCTTAAATAAGGAGGCAGGGACTTTCACCTTC. It codes for CASSLNKEAGTFTF.

The sample holds one count of this clone. The chain joins TRBV5-1 to TRBJ1-2; TRBD1 matches at 7 bases. V lost 0 bases to trimming and J lost 8 bases; unmatched junction nucleotides: 7. Germline V gene data show CDR1 as SGHRS and CDR2 as YFSETQ. There are 14 residues in the CDR3. CDR3 amino acids: CASSLDRGVSGYTF. CDR3 DNA sequence: TGCGCCAGCAGCTTGGACAGGGGTGTTTCCGGCTACACCTTC.

The gene calls are TRBV5-4 and TRBJ1-2; the D is unclear. The CDR3 contains 15 residues. The ends were cut back, 4 bases at V and 4 bases at J, with 17 bases in the middle. Germline V CDR1 and CDR2: SGHNT, YYREEE (reference sequence). CDR3 DNA: TGTGCCAGCAGCGCCCCCAGTTCAGGAGGCTATGGCTACACCTTC. This translates into CASSAPSSGGYGYTF.